This TCR beta chain was observed in a study of shared clonotypes between healthy human individuals. About the research overall: Every donor yielded three CD4 naive, three CD4 memory, two CD8 naive and one CD8 memory plate.

The run depth of the assay was deep. The repertoire was sequenced with immunoSEQ multiplex PCR; TCRdb's copy has only in-frame clones and lacks some. The data show more than 500,000 clones, with roughly 95% seen just once and over 0.095% held by the top ten. Cells designated naive CD8 were CD45RO-negative and were positively selected for CCR7, with terminally differentiated effector memory CD45RA+ cells excluded. Findings of the study overall: A reduction in generation probabilities was seen for non-shared clonotypes relative to those shared by all four donors.

The CDR3 extends over 20 amino acids. Trimming took 4 bases from V and 0 from J; bases not matched to a gene: 16. Germline values: CDR1 SGHTA, CDR2 FQGTGA. Concerning this clone itself: The antigen is unknown.

The TCR originated in a woman in her 30s in good health. Specimen: naive CD8+ T cells sorted from blood. V is TRBV7-3 and J is TRBJ1-3; TRBD1 matches at 9 bases. In DNA form, the CDR3 reads TGTGCCAGCAGCTCCAGCCGGGACAGGGCCCGACCCCACTCTGGAAACACCATATATTTT. This translates into CASSSSRDRARPHSGNTIYF.